These 32 T cell receptor beta chains share one sample of origin, sequenced in a study of blood T cell repertoires in COVID-19. Data came from immunoSEQ multiplex PCR; TCRdb stores just in-frame clones and leaves some out. The table lists about 53,000 clones, roughly four fifths of them singletons. The source material was peripheral blood. These receptors originate from a woman between 55 and 75 years old with acute or convalescent COVID-19.

This chain uses TRBV20-1 with TRBJ2-2; TRBD2 matches at 12 bases. This CDR3 contains 17 residues. The V and J ends lost 3 bases and 5 bases, in that order; junction bases with no gene match: 10. In germline, CDR1 is DFQATT, CDR2 SNEGSKA (reference sequence). Written as DNA, the CDR3 is TGCAGTGCTAGTTTGCTAGCGGGAGGGAGGGGTACCGGGGAGCTGTTTTTT. Amino acid sequence: CSASLLAGGRGTGELFF.

Comments on this clone: The sample holds other DNA sequences that translate to the same CDR3. The V call is TRBV2, the J call TRBJ1-1, with 7 positions matching TRBD1. The V gene end was trimmed by 4 bases and the J gene end by 3 bases; junction bases not matched to a gene: 5. The CDR3 runs to 14 residues. Germline assignment: CDR1 SNHLY and CDR2 FYNNEI. The CDR3 DNA reads TGTGCCAGCAGTGTTGAGGGGGCGGACACTGAAGCTTTCTTT. Residues: CASSVEGADTEAFF. Using reference TRBV2 and TRBJ1-1 for the parts outside the CDR3, the full variable domain is EPEVTQTPSHQVTQMGQEVILRCVPISNHLYFYWYRQILGQKVEFLVSFYNNEISEKSEIFDDQFSVERPDGSNFTLKIRSTKLEDSAMYFCASSVEGADTEAFFGQGTRLTVV.

The gene calls are TRBV5-5 and TRBJ2-1, with a tentative D call TRBD1 (6 bases). CDR1 is SGHKS, CDR2 YYEKEE, per germline (reference sequence). CDR3 size: 15 residues. V lost 2 bases and J lost 1, with 10 bases in between. The CDR3 spells CASSLGGTSYNEQFF. The CDR3 nucleotides are TGTGCCAGCAGCTTAGGGGGAACGTCCTACAATGAGCAGTTCTTC.

In this sample, this clone turned up a few times. V usage is TRBV7-6 and J usage is TRBJ1-5, with 11 bases matching TRBD1. The germline gives CDR1 SGHVS, CDR2 FNYEAQ. CDR3 length equals 15 residues. V shed 3 bases, J shed 4 bases, and the junction held 2 bases outside the gene matches. The CDR3 protein is CASSLGTGGNQPQHF. The DNA of the CDR3 is TGTGCCAGCAGCTTGGGGACAGGGGGAAATCAGCCCCAGCATTTT. Full variable domain (rest looked up from reference TRBV7-6 and TRBJ1-5): GAGVSQSPRYKVTKRGQDVALRCDPISGHVSLYWYRQALGQGPEFLTYFNYEAQQDKSGLPNDRFSAERPEGSISTLTIQRTEQRDSAMYRCASSLGTGGNQPQHFGDGTRLSIL.

Only one count was recorded for this clone. This sequence joins TRBV5-1 and TRBJ2-5; 8 nucleotides line up with TRBD2. The V gene's germline CDR1 is SGHRS and CDR2 YFSETQ. V was clipped by 4 bases and J by 4 bases; unmatched bases: 9. CDR3 size: 15 residues. The CDR3 region has the DNA TGCGCCAGCAGCATAAATAGCGGGGCGGGAGAGACCCAGTACTTC. Translated, it gives CASSINSGAGETQYF.

This chain links TRBV7-9 with TRBJ2-7, with 13 bases identical to TRBD2. V was pared by 5 bases and J by 1 base, with 5 bases of the junction left unmatched. The CDR3 spans 16 residues. CDR1 is SEHNR, CDR2 FQNEAQ, per germline (reference sequence). The CDR3 reads CASSPGTSGESYEQYF. The CDR3 nucleotides are TGTGCCAGCAGCCCCGGGACTAGCGGGGAATCCTACGAGCAGTACTTC.

The count of this clone is one. The genes are TRBV19 and TRBJ1-2; possibly TRBD1 for D (6 bases). The CDR3 covers 15 residues. Trimming stripped 2 bases from V and 4 bases from J, with 14 bases between. Germline assignment: CDR1 LNHDA and CDR2 SQIVND (reference sequence). This CDR3 is CASSITGRGGYGYTF. CDR3 bases: TGTGCCAGTAGTATAACAGGGAGGGGAGGCTATGGCTACACCTTC. Looking up the rest from reference TRBV19 and TRBJ1-2 gives the full variable domain: DGGITQSPKYLFRKEGQNVTLSCEQNLNHDAMYWYRQDPGQGLRLIYYSQIVNDFQKGDIAEGYSVSREKKESFPLTVTSAQKNPTAFYLCASSITGRGGYGYTFGSGTRLTVV.

Here the CDR3 DNA reads TGCACCAGCAGCCAAGATCCGGGGGGGCCAGGAAACACCATATATTTT. The encoded protein is CTSSQDPGGPGNTIYF. The chain carries TRBV1 and TRBJ1-3. TRBV1 is recorded as a pseudogene. The CDR3 covers 16 residues.

The chain carries TRBV7-9 and TRBJ1-1, with TRBD1 matching over 8 bases. Trimming took 5 bases from V and 3 from J; bases not matched to a gene: 8. The germline V gene encodes CDR1 SEHNR and CDR2 FQNEAQ (reference sequence). This CDR3 region has 15 residues. This CDR3 is CASSIWTGLDTEAFF. The DNA of the CDR3 is TGTGCCAGCAGCATCTGGACAGGGTTGGACACTGAAGCTTTCTTT.

The CDR3 region has the DNA TGTGCCAGCTCACCTCTGGGACAGGCGAACACTGAAGCTTTCTTT. Translating gives CASSPLGQANTEAFF. V usage is TRBV18 and J usage is TRBJ1-1; 8 bases agree with TRBD1. Germline lookup yields CDR1 KGHSH and CDR2 LQKENI. The V segment lost 3 bases and the J segment 1 base; nucleotides outside the gene matches: 4. There are 15 residues in the CDR3.

This clone came up a few times. The rearrangement links TRBV18 to TRBJ1-1, with D unclear. The CDR3 is 14 residues long. Trimming removed 6 bases from V and 1 base from J, with 12 bases in between. The germline CDR1 and CDR2 sequences are KGHSH and LQKENI. The CDR3 sequence is CASSTTGENTEAFF. CDR3 in DNA: TGTGCCAGCTCCACCACCGGAGAGAACACTGAAGCTTTCTTT.

This clone has only one observation. The CDR3 reads CAWRGIGGNQPQHF. The CDR3, as DNA: TGTGCCTGGAGGGGAATCGGGGGGAATCAGCCCCAGCATTTT. V and J are TRBV30 and TRBJ1-5, with D perhaps TRBD1 (5 bases). This CDR3 has 14 amino acids. Trimming stripped 3 bases from V and 4 bases from J, with 13 bases between. Germline loops: CDR1 GTSNPN, CDR2 SVGIG (reference sequence).

The chain recombines TRBV23-1 with TRBJ1-2, with D hard to call. TRBV23-1 is an ORF; its function is uncertain. V lost 0 bases to trimming and J lost 4 bases, with 15 bases between them. The CDR3 is 16 residues long. CDR3 region: CASSQSLPLSGYGYTF. Here the CDR3 DNA reads TGCGCCAGCAGTCAATCGCTCCCGTTGAGTGGCTATGGCTACACCTTC.

This chain uses TRBV5-1 with TRBJ1-1; 7 bases match TRBD1. CDR3 length: 15 amino acids. CDR1 and CDR2 from the germline V gene are SGHRS and YFSETQ. V gave up 1 base and J gave up 0 bases; unmatched junction bases: 3. CDR3 amino acids: CASSLTGAMNTEAFF. As DNA, the CDR3 is TGCGCCAGCAGCTTGACAGGGGCCATGAACACTGAAGCTTTCTTT.

V gene TRBV2 combines with J gene TRBJ2-5; perhaps TRBD1 as D (6 bases). From germline, CDR1 is SNHLY and CDR2 FYNNEI. This CDR3 has 13 residues. The CDR3 loop is CALGTGSEGTQYF. In DNA, the CDR3 is TGTGCTCTAGGAACAGGGAGCGAAGGGACCCAGTACTTC.

Only a few counts were recorded for this clone. This chain links TRBV6-5 with TRBJ2-5; TRBD2 agrees at 12 bases. Germline trimming cut 2 bases from V and 5 bases from J; bases unmatched to any gene: 6. There are 16 residues in the CDR3. Germline V gives CDR1 MNHEY, CDR2 SVGAGI. The CDR3 region is CASSYRVLAGGETQYF. DNA of the CDR3: TGTGCCAGCAGTTACAGGGTGCTAGCGGGGGGGGAGACCCAGTACTTC.

This sequence joins TRBV2 and TRBJ2-7; D is perhaps TRBD2 (5 bases). From germline, CDR1 is SNHLY and CDR2 FYNNEI. Trimming removed 4 bases from V and 4 bases from J, with 17 bases in between. The CDR3 consists of 15 residues. The CDR3 region has the DNA TGTGCCAGCAGTGCTTATCAGCGGATACTATACGAGCAGTACTTC. This encodes CASSAYQRILYEQYF.

J is TRBJ1-1 and V is TRBV21-1; TRBD1, the table's D call, was not compared with the DNA. TRBV21-1 is an annotated pseudogene. The CDR3 consists of 15 residues. The CDR3 DNA sequence: TGTGCCAGCAGCAAAAACCGGGACAGAAACACTGAAGCTTTCTTT. It encodes CASSKNRDRNTEAFF.

This chain uses TRBV4-2 with TRBJ1-1, with D tentatively TRBD1 (6 bases). CDR1 and CDR2 from the germline V gene are LGHNA and YNFKEQ. The CDR3 is made up of 16 amino acids. V dropped 1 base and J dropped 0 bases, with 12 bases sitting between them. The CDR3 sequence: CASSQVNREMNTEAFF. The CDR3 nucleotides read TGTGCCAGCAGCCAAGTTAACAGGGAAATGAACACTGAAGCTTTCTTT.

The table lists this clone with a few counts. J is TRBJ1-1 and V is TRBV5-6; the D is unclear. Germline values: CDR1 SGHDT, CDR2 YYEEEE. Trimming pared 0 bases from V and 1 base from J, leaving 10 bases between. CDR3 length equals 15 residues. CDR3 nucleotides: TGTGCCAGCAGCTTGGGTCCTTCGAGGAACACTGAAGCTTTCTTT. This gives the protein CASSLGPSRNTEAFF.

This chain uses TRBV2 with TRBJ2-2; the D gene is possibly TRBD1 (5 bases). Per germline, CDR1 SNHLY and CDR2 FYNNEI. This CDR3 has 12 amino acids. V dropped 7 bases and J dropped 3 bases, with 6 bases sitting between them. The CDR3 bases are TGTGCCAGCACCAGGGACACCGGGGAGCTGTTTTTT. Amino acids: CASTRDTGELFF.

V and J are TRBV5-8 and TRBJ1-3; no definite D call. Trimming took 0 bases from V and 4 from J, leaving 14 bases between them. The CDR3 is 16 amino acids. Per germline, CDR1 SGHTS and CDR2 YDEGEE. This CDR3 is CASSLVGRTPGNTIYF. Written as DNA, the CDR3 is TGTGCCAGCAGCTTGGTTGGAAGGACTCCCGGAAACACCATATATTTT.

The chain is built from TRBV30 and TRBJ1-1; 7 bases are a match to TRBD1. CDR1 and CDR2 (germline): GTSNPN, SVGIG (reference sequence). The CDR3 consists of 12 residues. Trimming took 0 bases from V and 10 from J; bases not matched to a gene: 5. CDR3 sequence (DNA): TGTGCCTGGAGTGTAAGGGGGCGGGGAGCTTTCTTT. Translating it yields CAWSVRGRGAFF.

The genes are TRBV29-1 and TRBJ1-1; D is uncertain. CDR3 length: 13 residues. Trimming shortened V by 1 base and J by 4 bases, and 10 bases separated the two germline ends. Per the germline V gene, CDR1 is SQVTM and CDR2 is ANQGSEA. The CDR3 sequence: CSVEVAWSTEAFF. The CDR3, as DNA: TGCAGCGTTGAAGTGGCGTGGAGCACTGAAGCTTTCTTT.

The chain recombines TRBV21-1 with TRBJ2-5; the table names TRBD2, a call not compared with the DNA. TRBV21-1 is flagged as a pseudogene. This CDR3 has 18 amino acids. The CDR3: CASSNRLLRDSRQGTQYF. The CDR3 nucleotides are TGTGCCAGCAGCAATCGCCTCCTCCGGGACTCCCGCCAGGGGACCCAGTACTTC.

The chain carries TRBV6-5 and TRBJ2-7; D ambiguous. The CDR3 is 14 amino acids. CDR1 is MNHEY and CDR2 is SVGAGI in the germline V gene. Between the trimmed V and J ends, which lost 7 bases and 0 bases, there was a span of 13 bases. This chain's CDR3 is CASTARFSSYEQYF. As DNA, the CDR3 is TGTGCCAGCACCGCGAGGTTTAGCTCCTACGAGCAGTACTTC.

The chain uses TRBV11-2 and TRBJ1-2, with a possible D match to TRBD1 (5 bases). V was cut by 3 bases and J by 5 bases, with 16 bases left in between. The CDR3 loop spans 15 amino acids. CDR1 and CDR2 (germline): SGHAT, FQNNGV. This CDR3 reads CASSFSSGGEYGYTF. The CDR3 DNA follows: TGTGCCAGCAGCTTTTCCTCCGGAGGGGAATATGGCTACACCTTC.

This rearrangement joins TRBV7-2 to TRBJ2-5, with 7 positions matching TRBD2. The ends lost 3 bases at V and 6 bases at J; junction bases unmatched: 7. The CDR3 runs to 14 residues. Looked up from germline, CDR1 is SGHTA and CDR2 is FQGNSA. CDR3 bases: TGTGCCAGCAGCTTTAGCGGGTTAGTGAAGACCCAGTACTTC. It yields the protein CASSFSGLVKTQYF.

V is TRBV7-8 and J is TRBJ1-5; 7 nucleotides agree with TRBD1. The V gene's germline CDR1 is SGHVS and CDR2 FQNEAQ. J lost 3 bases, V lost 4 bases, and 6 bases had no gene match. The CDR3 sequence is 15 residues long. The CDR3 sequence: CASSSQGNYNQPQHF. CDR3 nucleotides: TGTGCCAGCAGCTCACAGGGGAACTACAATCAGCCCCAGCATTTT.

This chain connects TRBV27 to TRBJ2-2; 7 bases fit TRBD2. The V gene end was trimmed by 8 bases and the J gene end by 6 bases; junction bases not matched to a gene: 9. The CDR3 covers 14 residues. Germline CDR1 MNHEY, CDR2 SMNVEV (reference sequence). CDR3 in amino acids: CASRDSGLPGELFF. The CDR3 DNA follows: TGTGCCAGCCGTGATAGCGGGCTTCCCGGGGAGCTGTTTTTT.

This clone was detected only once. The chain carries TRBV7-2 and TRBJ1-6; D is ambiguous. CDR1 is SGHTA, CDR2 FQGNSA, per germline. V lost 7 bases and J lost 5, with 18 bases in between. The CDR3 totals 16 residues. CDR3 DNA sequence: TGTGCCAGCACCTCCTCGGTATCTAGGAATAATTCACCCCTCCACTTT. Its translation is CASTSSVSRNNSPLHF.

The chain uses TRBV6-2 or TRBV6-3 and TRBJ2-1; 9 bases are shared with TRBD2. CDR3 size: 16 residues. The germline gives CDR1 MNHEY, CDR2 SVGEGT. V dropped 6 bases and J dropped 9; count of bases not matched to a gene: 15. The CDR3 protein is CASSPGTSRGGGEQFF. The CDR3 DNA follows: TGTGCCAGCAGCCCCGGGACTAGCAGGGGGGGCGGTGAGCAGTTCTTC.